In its sample, the clone carrying this T cell receptor beta chain was seen a few times. The antigen is unknown. This sample is part of a study of cytomegalovirus exposure and HLA in healthy donors. CDR1 MDHEN and CDR2 SYDVKM come from the germline V gene. CDR3 length: 13 residues. Trimming stripped 7 bases from V and 5 bases from J, with 11 bases between. These donors counted as nominally healthy when sampled, but unrecorded immune exposures were likely. PCR involved 60 Vbeta and 13 Jbeta primers. Only in-frame clones appear in the TCRdb table, and some are missing; sequencing was by immunoSEQ multiplex PCR. The data contain some 130,000 clones, more than 8% of them singletons. Study results and caveats: A later analysis found TCR association rates differed by HLA locus, highest for DRB1 and lowest for HLA-C. A few chains linked to CMV were shown in vitro to be specific for CMV antigens.

This chain links TRBV28 with TRBJ2-2; D is ambiguous. This clonotype originated in a man aged 45 to 65 in good health and CMV-seronegative. Input material: PBMCs. The CDR3 protein is CASTQSQTGELFF. Written as DNA, the CDR3 is TGTGCCAGCACCCAGTCCCAGACCGGGGAGCTGTTTTTT.